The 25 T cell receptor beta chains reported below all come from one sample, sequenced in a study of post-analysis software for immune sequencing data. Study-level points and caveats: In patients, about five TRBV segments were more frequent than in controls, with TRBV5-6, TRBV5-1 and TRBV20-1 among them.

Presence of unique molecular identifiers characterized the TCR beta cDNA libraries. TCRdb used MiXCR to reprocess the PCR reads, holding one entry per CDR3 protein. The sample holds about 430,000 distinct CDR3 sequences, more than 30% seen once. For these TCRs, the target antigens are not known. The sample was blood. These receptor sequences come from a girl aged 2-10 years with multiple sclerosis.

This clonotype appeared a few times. Here the CDR3 reads CASSWGGLAMTDTQYF. DNA for the CDR3: TGTGCCAGCAGCTGGGGGGGACTAGCGATGACAGATACGCAGTATTTT. The V gene is TRBV5-6, the J gene TRBJ2-3, with 10 bases fitting TRBD2. V was pared by 3 bases and J by 3 bases, with 7 bases of the junction left unmatched. CDR3 length equals 16 residues. The germline V gene has CDR1 SGHDT and CDR2 YYEEEE.

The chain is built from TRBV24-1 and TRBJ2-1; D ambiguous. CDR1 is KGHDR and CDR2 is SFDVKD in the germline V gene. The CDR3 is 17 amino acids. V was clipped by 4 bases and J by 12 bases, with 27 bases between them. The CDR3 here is CATSDFINPHARDGQFF. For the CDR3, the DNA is TGTGCCACCAGTGACTTCATAAACCCTCACGCGCGCGATGGGCAGTTCTTC.

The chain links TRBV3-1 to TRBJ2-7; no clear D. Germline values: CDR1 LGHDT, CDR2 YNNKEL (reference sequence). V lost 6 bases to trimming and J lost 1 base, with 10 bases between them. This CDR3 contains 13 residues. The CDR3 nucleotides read TGTGCCAGCAGTCCTCTTCATTCCTACGAGCAGTACTTC. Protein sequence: CASSPLHSYEQYF.

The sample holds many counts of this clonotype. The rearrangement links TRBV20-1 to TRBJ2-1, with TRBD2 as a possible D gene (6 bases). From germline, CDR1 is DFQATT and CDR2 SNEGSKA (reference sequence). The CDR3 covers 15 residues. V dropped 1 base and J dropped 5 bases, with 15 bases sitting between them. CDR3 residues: CSARADYKGNNEQFF. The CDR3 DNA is TGCAGTGCTAGAGCGGACTACAAGGGAAACAATGAGCAGTTCTTC.

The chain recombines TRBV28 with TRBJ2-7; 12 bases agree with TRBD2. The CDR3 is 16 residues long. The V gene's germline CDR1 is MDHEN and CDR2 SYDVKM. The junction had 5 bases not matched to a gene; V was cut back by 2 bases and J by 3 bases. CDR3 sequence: CASSLKTSGSIYEQYF. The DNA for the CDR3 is TGTGCCAGCAGTTTAAAGACTAGCGGGAGTATCTACGAGCAGTACTTC.

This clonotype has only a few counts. DNA for the CDR3: TGCGCCAGCAGTCTGAGCGGGGACCTCACGATGGATACGCAGTATTTT. Its translation: CASSLSGDLTMDTQYF. The rearrangement links TRBV5-1 to TRBJ2-3; the match to TRBD2 covers 7 bases. The J segment lost 6 bases and the V segment lost 5 bases, leaving 15 bases of the junction unmatched. CDR3 length: 16 residues. Germline V gene lookup returns CDR1 SGHRS and CDR2 YFSETQ.

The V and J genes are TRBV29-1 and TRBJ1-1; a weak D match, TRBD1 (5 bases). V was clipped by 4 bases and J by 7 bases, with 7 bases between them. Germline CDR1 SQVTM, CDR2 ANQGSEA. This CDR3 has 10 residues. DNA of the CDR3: TGCAGCGTTGGGGGGAGTGAAGCTTTCTTT. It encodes CSVGGSEAFF.

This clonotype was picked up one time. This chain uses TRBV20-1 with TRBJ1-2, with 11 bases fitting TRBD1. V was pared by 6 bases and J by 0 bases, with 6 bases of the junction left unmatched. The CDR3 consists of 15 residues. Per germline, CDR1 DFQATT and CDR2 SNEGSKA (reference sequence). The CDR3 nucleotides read TGCAGTGCACCGGACAGGGGGCTCCCTAACTATGGCTACACCTTC. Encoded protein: CSAPDRGLPNYGYTF.

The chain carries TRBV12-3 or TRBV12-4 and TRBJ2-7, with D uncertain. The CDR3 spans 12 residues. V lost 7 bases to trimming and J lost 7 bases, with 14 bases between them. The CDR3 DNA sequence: TGTGCCAGCACCACGTTAGGTTCGGAGCAGTACTTC. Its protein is CASTTLGSEQYF.

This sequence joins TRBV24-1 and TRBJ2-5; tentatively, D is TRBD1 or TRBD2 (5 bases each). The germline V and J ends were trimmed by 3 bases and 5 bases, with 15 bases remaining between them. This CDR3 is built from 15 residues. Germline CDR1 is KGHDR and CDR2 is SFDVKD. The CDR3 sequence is CATSDNGPGAETQYF. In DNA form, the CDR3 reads TGTGCCACCAGTGATAATGGGCCCGGGGCGGAGACCCAGTACTTC.

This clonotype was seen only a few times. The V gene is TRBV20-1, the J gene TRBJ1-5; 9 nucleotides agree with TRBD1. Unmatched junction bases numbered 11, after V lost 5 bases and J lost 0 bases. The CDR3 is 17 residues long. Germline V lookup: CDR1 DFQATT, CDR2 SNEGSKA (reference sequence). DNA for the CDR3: TGCAGTGCTCGCCTACAGACAGGGGGACTTAGCAATCAGCCCCAGCATTTT. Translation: CSARLQTGGLSNQPQHF.

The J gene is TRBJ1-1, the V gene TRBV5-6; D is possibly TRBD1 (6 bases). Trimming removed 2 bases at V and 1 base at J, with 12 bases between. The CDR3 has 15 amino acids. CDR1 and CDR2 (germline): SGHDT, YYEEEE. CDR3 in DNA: TGTGCCAGCAGCTTAACCCCAGGGGCGAACACTGAAGCTTTCTTT. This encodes CASSLTPGANTEAFF.

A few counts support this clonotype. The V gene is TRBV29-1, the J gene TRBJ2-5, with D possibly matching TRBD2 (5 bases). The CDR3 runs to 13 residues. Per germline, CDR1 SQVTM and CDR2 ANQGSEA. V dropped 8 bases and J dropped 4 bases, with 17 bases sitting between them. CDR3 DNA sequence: TGCAGCTATGACGGGGTTTTGGGAGAGACCCAGTACTTC. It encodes CSYDGVLGETQYF.

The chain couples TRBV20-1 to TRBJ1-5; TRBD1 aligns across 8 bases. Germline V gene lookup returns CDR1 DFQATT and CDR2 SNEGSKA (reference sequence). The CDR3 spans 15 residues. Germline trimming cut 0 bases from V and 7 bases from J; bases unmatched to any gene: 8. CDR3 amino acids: CSARDLRTGRQPQHF. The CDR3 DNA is TGCAGTGCTAGAGATCTCCGGACAGGGCGGCAGCCCCAGCATTTT.

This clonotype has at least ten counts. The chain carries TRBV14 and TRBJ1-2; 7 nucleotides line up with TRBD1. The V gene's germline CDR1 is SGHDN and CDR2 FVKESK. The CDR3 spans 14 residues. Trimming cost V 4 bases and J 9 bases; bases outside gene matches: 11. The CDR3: CASSPGTADWSYTF. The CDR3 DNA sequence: TGTGCCAGCAGCCCCGGGACAGCAGATTGGAGCTACACCTTC.

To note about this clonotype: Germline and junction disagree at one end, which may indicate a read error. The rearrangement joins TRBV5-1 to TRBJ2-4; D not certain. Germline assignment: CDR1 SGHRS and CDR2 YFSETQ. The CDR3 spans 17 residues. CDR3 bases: TGCGCCGGCAGCTTGGATACGCAGACGTTAGCCAAAAACATTCAGTACTTC. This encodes CAGSLDTQTLAKNIQYF.

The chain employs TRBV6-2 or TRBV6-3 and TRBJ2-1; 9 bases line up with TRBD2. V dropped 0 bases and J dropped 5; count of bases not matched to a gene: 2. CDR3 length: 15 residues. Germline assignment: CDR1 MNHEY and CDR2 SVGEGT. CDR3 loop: CASSYSLAGNNEQFF. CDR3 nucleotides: TGTGCCAGCAGTTACTCCCTAGCGGGGAACAATGAGCAGTTCTTC.

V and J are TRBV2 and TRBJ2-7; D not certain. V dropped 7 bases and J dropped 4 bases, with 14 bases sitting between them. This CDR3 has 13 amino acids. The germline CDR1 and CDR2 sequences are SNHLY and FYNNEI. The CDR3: CASNSGRVYEQYF. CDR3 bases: TGTGCCAGCAACTCCGGTAGGGTGTACGAGCAGTACTTC.

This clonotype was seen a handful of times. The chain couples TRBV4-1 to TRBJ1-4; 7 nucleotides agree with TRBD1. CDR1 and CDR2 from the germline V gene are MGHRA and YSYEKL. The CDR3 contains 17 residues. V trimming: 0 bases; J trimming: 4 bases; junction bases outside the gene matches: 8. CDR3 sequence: CASSQDRMTGSNEKLFF. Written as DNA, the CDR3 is TGCGCCAGCAGCCAAGATCGAATGACAGGGAGTAATGAAAAACTGTTTTTT.

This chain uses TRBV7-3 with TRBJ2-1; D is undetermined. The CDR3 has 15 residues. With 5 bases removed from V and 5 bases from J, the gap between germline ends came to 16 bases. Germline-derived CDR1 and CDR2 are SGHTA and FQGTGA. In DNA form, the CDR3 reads TGTGCCAGCAGCAAAAATACGGGTTTCAACAATGAGCAGTTCTTC. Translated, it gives CASSKNTGFNNEQFF.

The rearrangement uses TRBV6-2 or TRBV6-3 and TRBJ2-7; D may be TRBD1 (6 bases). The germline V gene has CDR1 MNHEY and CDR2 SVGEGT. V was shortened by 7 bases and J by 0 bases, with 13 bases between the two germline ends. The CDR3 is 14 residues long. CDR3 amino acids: CASTYTGLSYEQYF. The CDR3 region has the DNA TGTGCCAGCACCTATACAGGGCTCTCCTACGAGCAGTACTTC.

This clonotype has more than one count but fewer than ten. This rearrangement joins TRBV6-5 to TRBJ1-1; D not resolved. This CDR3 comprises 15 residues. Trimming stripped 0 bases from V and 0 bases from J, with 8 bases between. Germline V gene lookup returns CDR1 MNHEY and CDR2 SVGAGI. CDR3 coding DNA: TGTGCCAGCAGTTACTCAGTGAACATGAACACTGAAGCTTTCTTT. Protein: CASSYSVNMNTEAFF.

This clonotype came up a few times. The CDR3 nucleotides read TGTGCCACCAGCCCCGCGGGCAGATCCTACGAGCAGTACTTC. Protein product: CATSPAGRSYEQYF. J is TRBJ2-7 and V is TRBV24-1, with D maybe TRBD2 (5 bases). This CDR3 spans 14 amino acids. CDR1 and CDR2 (germline): KGHDR, SFDVKD. Trimming removed 7 bases at V and 1 base at J, with 13 bases between.

Here the CDR3 DNA reads TGTGCCAGCAGCCCCCGCCGGGACAGGATATACAATGAGCAGTTCTTC. This codes for CASSPRRDRIYNEQFF. The J gene is TRBJ2-1, the V gene TRBV9; TRBD1 matches 8 bases. The CDR3 totals 16 residues. Germline V gives CDR1 SGDLS, CDR2 YYNGEE. V gave up 4 bases and J gave up 4 bases; unmatched junction bases: 10.

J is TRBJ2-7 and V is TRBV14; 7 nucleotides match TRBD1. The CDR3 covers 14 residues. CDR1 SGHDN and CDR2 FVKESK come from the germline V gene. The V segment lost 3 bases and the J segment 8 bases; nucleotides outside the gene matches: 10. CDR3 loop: CASSHLDRAHKQYF. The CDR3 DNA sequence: TGTGCCAGCAGCCATTTAGACAGGGCCCACAAGCAGTACTTC.